This T cell receptor (beta chain) was observed in a study of immune evolution from preneoplasia to lung adenocarcinoma. This clone turned up a few times. Other DNA sequences from this sample encode an identical CDR3 as well. Sequenced by immunoSEQ multiplex PCR; TCRdb stores in-frame clones only, minus some. The data hold about 6,300 clones, with more than 70% observed a single time. The origin of this receptor is a person aged 70 to 85 with lung adenocarcinoma. The source material was FFPE minimally invasive lung adenocarcinoma tissue.

CDR3 coding DNA: TGTGCCAGCAGTTTATCCAGGGGCCTACTCAATGAGCAGTTCTTC. Translated, it gives CASSLSRGLLNEQFF. The genes are TRBV27 and TRBJ2-1, with D perhaps matching TRBD1 (6 bases). CDR1 MNHEY and CDR2 SMNVEV come from the germline V gene (reference sequence). The CDR3 covers 15 residues. Trimming removed 0 bases from V and 6 bases from J, with 12 bases in between.